Reported below is one T cell receptor beta chain. The repertoire was sequenced with immunoSEQ multiplex PCR; TCRdb's copy has only in-frame clones and lacks some. This table holds about 200,000 clones, around four fifths found once. The data are from a study of blood T cell repertoires in COVID-19. Across the study: T cells, B-cell-depleted T cells, or PBMCs supplied cDNA or gDNA.

Enrolled through a virtual design, the participants were between roughly 18 and 90 years of age and came from 24 US areas. Two negative PCRs, clearance, or symptom resolution were required of recovered Cohort 3 donors. The CDR3 contains 13 residues. Trimming took off 5 bases at V and 7 bases at J, with 12 bases between the two ends. Per germline, CDR1 SEHNR and CDR2 FQNEAQ (reference sequence). This receptor was taken from a man between 35 and 55 years old who had recovered from COVID-19. The V gene is TRBV7-9, the J gene TRBJ1-5; possible D gene TRBD1, 5 bases. Sequencing input: PBMCs or T cells enriched from blood (not recorded which). The CDR3 reads CASSAGTVQPQHF. In nucleotides, the CDR3 is TGTGCCAGCAGCGCGGGGACGGTACAGCCCCAGCATTTT.